The rows below give T cell receptor beta chains drawn from one sample of a study of blood T cells in healthy people across ages. TCRdb reprocessed the 5' RACE reads with MiXCR, giving one entry per CDR3 protein. Among 1.5 million to 2 million distinct CDR3 sequences listed, around half were seen once. The source material was blood. The source of these receptors is a woman in her 40s in good health. The CDR3 runs from the conserved cysteine through the conserved F or W.

v_gene	j_gene	CDR3aa
TRBV2	TRBJ2-4	CATRLDSGAKNIQYF
TRBV5-1	TRBJ1-1	CASSLAWVNTEAFF
TRBV4-3	TRBJ2-7	CASSQAQGNEQYF
TRBV9	TRBJ2-7	CASSVGSGGPYEQYF
TRBV29-1	TRBJ2-1	CSVGDLLGSGEQFF
TRBV7-9	TRBJ2-3	CVSSLRDRLRTDTQYF
TRBV15	TRBJ1-2	CATSRDQGYGYTF
TRBV6-2/TRBV6-3	NA	CASSDPGVEQYF
TRBV7-2	TRBJ1-2	CASSVGGGFGYTF
TRBV12-3/TRBV12-4	NA	CASSLAGEKNIQYF
TRBV7-2	TRBJ2-2	CASSPYRGLGTGELFF
TRBV6-2/TRBV6-3	TRBJ2-7	CASSPRRSGEQYF
TRBV7-2	TRBJ2-1	CASSLEGTWWNEQFF
TRBV29-1	TRBJ2-3	CSETTGTDTQYF
TRBV6-6	NA	CASSVRQETQYF
TRBV7-4	TRBJ1-2	CASSHPKDCHFYGYTF
TRBV6-5	TRBJ2-5	CASSFTELALRETQYF
TRBV6-2/TRBV6-3	TRBJ1-2	CASTFSLTGNHYYGYTF
TRBV24-1	TRBJ2-3	CATSDLRTGLGADTQYF
TRBV7-2	TRBJ2-1	CASSLGANNEQFF
TRBV7-9	TRBJ2-1	CASRLLTGLSYNEQFF
TRBV5-1	TRBJ1-5	CASSLDSSSNQPQHF
TRBV4-2	TRBJ1-5	CASSQDRGVNQPQHF
TRBV20-1	TRBJ1-2	CSATPRETYGYTF
TRBV7-9	TRBJ2-5	CASSPLGQYQETQYF
TRBV13	TRBJ1-2	CASSTTPGQGRGGYTF
TRBV3-1	TRBJ2-7	CASSTGWRRDEQYF
TRBV20-1	TRBJ2-1	CSARAGRRGANEQFF
TRBV25-1	TRBJ1-2	CASSDLGNYGYTF